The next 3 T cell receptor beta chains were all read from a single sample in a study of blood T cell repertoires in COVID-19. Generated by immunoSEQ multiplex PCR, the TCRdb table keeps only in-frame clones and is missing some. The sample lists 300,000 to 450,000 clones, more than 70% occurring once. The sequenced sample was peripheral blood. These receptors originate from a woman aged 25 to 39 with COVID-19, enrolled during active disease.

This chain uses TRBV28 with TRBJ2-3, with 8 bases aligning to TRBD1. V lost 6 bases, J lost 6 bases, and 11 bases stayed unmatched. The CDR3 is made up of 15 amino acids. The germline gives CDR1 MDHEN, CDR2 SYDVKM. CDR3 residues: CASRRTGGRMDTQYF. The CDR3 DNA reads TGTGCCAGCAGGCGAACAGGGGGGAGGATGGATACGCAGTATTTT. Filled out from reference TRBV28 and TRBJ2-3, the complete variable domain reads DVKVTQSSRYLVKRTGEKVFLECVQDMDHENMFWYRQDPGLGLRLIYFSYDVKMKEKGDIPEGYSVSREKKERFSLILESASTNQTSMYLCASRRTGGRMDTQYFGPGTRLTVL.

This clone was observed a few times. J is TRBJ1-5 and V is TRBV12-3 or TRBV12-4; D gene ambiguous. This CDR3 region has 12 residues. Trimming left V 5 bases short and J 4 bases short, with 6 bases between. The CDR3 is CASSAGNQPQHF. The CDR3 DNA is TGTGCCAGCAGTGCGGGGAATCAGCCCCAGCATTTT.

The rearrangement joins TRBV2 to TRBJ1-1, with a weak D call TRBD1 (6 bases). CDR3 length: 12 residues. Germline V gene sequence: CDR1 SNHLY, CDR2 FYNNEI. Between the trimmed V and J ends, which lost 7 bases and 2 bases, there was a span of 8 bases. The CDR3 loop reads CASIQGNTEAFF. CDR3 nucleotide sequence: TGTGCCAGCATACAGGGCAACACTGAAGCTTTCTTT.